This T cell receptor beta chain appears in the sequencing data of a study of T cell responses to AZD1222 COVID-19 vaccine. Sequencing used immunoSEQ multiplex PCR; TCRdb keeps in-frame clones, though not all of them. The table has approximately 190,000 clones, approximately 92% seen once. As to this clone: Its antigen is unknown.

Broader study findings: Clonal diversity was possibly underestimated, and the donors were mostly white British, with more females. Repertoire sampling occurred only after the peak T cell response.

Sequencing used peripheral blood, obtained on day 0 of AZD1222 vaccination. The sequence was obtained from an adult in good health.

CDR3 bases: TGTGCCAGCTCGTTCCCGGGACAGGGGGCGGTCGGCTACACCTTC. Translation gives CASSFPGQGAVGYTF. V is TRBV18 and J is TRBJ1-2; the match to TRBD1 covers 12 bases. Germline-derived CDR1 and CDR2 are KGHSH and LQKENI. V gave up 6 bases and J gave up 8 bases; unmatched junction bases: 10. This CDR3 contains 15 residues.